This T cell receptor (beta chain) was recovered during a study of spatial heterogeneity in lung cancer. The time point: sample taken at primary tumor resection. Frozen PBMC, nontumor lung or tumor provided whole RNA, which was sequenced unsorted. Germline V CDR1 and CDR2: SGHRS, YFSETQ. The CDR3 is 15 residues long. The V gene end was trimmed by 4 bases and the J gene end by 3 bases; junction bases not matched to a gene: 5. MiXCR, run by TCRdb on the 5' RACE reads, gives a single entry per CDR3 protein. The sample carries about 90,000 distinct CDR3 sequences, roughly 9.5% recorded once. Sequenced material: PBMCs, taken at surgery. This clonotype originated in a male donor with early-stage non-small cell lung cancer. The genes are TRBV5-1 and TRBJ2-7; 12 bases agree with TRBD2. The CDR3 protein is CASSPRTSGVYEQYF. The CDR3 DNA sequence: TGCGCCAGCAGCCCAAGGACTAGCGGGGTCTACGAGCAGTACTTC.